This TCR beta chain was recorded in a study of blood T cell repertoires in COVID-19. In the study overall: Samples came from the United States, Italy and Spain, spanning acute and convalescent COVID-19. Sources were T cells, B-cell-depleted T cells, or PBMCs; the material itself was cDNA or gDNA.

On this clone: Other DNA sequences in this sample translate to the same CDR3.

The CDR3 length is 12 residues. The germline gives CDR1 LNHDA, CDR2 SQIVND (reference sequence). V lost 3 bases and J lost 6, with 8 bases in between. The protocol was immunoSEQ multiplex PCR, while the TCRdb copy is restricted to in-frame clones and leaves out a portion. The sample consists of about 78,000 clones, about four fifths of them appearing once. The receptor's source is a man between 50 and 59 years old with acute or convalescent COVID-19. The chain has TRBV19 and TRBJ1-1; maybe TRBD1 (5 bases). Sequenced sample: peripheral blood. The CDR3 DNA is TGTGCCAGTAGTATTGGGGGGTCTGAAGCTTTCTTT. The encoded protein is CASSIGGSEAFF.